Below, 12 T cell receptor beta chains from the same sample are listed, as sequenced in a study of Ad26.COV2.S vaccination and SARS-CoV-2 variants. Treatment in this sample: over 15 received Ad26.COV2.S at low or high dose, single or two shots; 5 received placebo; per-sample allocation not given. Day 63 following the first vaccine or placebo injection was when the samples were taken. Method: immunoSEQ multiplex PCR; TCRdb's copy keeps in-frame clones and lacks some. The data contain around 350,000 clones, more than 75% of them singletons. This sample comprised peripheral blood, obtained in a trial of Ad26.COV2.S vaccine versus placebo. All receptors derive from a person between 18 and 65 years old who received the Ad26.COV2.S COVID-19 vaccine or a placebo.

The V call is TRBV2, the J call TRBJ2-3, with 8 bases identical to TRBD2. The CDR3 is made up of 15 amino acids. J was trimmed by 4 bases and V by 5 bases; bases with no gene match: 8. Germline CDR1 reads SNHLY; CDR2 reads FYNNEI. The CDR3 sequence is CASSTYGLAADTQYF. DNA for the CDR3: TGTGCCAGCAGTACCTACGGACTAGCCGCAGATACGCAGTATTTT.

The rearrangement joins TRBV7-9 to TRBJ2-1, with 13 positions matching TRBD2. Unmatched junction bases numbered 4, after V lost 4 bases and J lost 7 bases. The CDR3 has 15 amino acids. The germline V gene has CDR1 SEHNR and CDR2 FQNEAQ (reference sequence). As DNA, the CDR3 is TGTGCCAGCAGCTACGGGACTAGCGGGAAAAATGAGCAGTTCTTC. This sequence encodes CASSYGTSGKNEQFF.

The sample holds one count of this clone. The V call is TRBV6-2 or TRBV6-3, the J call TRBJ1-4, with D perhaps matching TRBD1 (6 bases). Per germline, CDR1 MNHEY and CDR2 SVGEGT. The CDR3 spans 13 residues. The V gene lost 2 bases and the J gene lost 8 bases, with 9 bases spanning the gap. The CDR3 DNA sequence: TGTGCCAGCAGTTACCAGGGGAAGGAAAAACTGTTTTTT. Translating it yields CASSYQGKEKLFF.

The CDR3 protein is CAWGGTGGFETQYF. As DNA, the CDR3 is TGTGCCTGGGGCGGGACAGGGGGCTTTGAGACCCAGTACTTC. The chain links TRBV30 to TRBJ2-5; 12 nucleotides line up with TRBD1. The CDR3 is 14 amino acids. Germline values: CDR1 GTSNPN, CDR2 SVGIG (reference sequence). V was pared by 5 bases and J by 5 bases, with 6 bases of the junction left unmatched.

The V and J genes are TRBV4-1 and TRBJ2-4; D might be TRBD2 (6 bases). This CDR3 region has 18 residues. Germline assignment: CDR1 MGHRA and CDR2 YSYEKL. The germline V and J ends were trimmed by 0 bases and 0 bases, with 15 bases remaining between them. The chain's CDR3 is CASSQDLVAGIAKNIQYF. The CDR3 nucleotides are TGCGCCAGCAGCCAAGATCTAGTTGCGGGAATAGCCAAAAACATTCAGTACTTC.

The chain recombines TRBV5-1 with TRBJ2-5, with a possible D match to TRBD1 (5 bases). This CDR3 is built from 15 residues. Germline CDR1 is SGHRS and CDR2 is YFSETQ. The V end was cut by 5 bases, the J end by 2 bases, with 16 bases between. The chain's CDR3 is CASRVGATVQETQYF. The CDR3 DNA sequence: TGCGCCAGCAGGGTAGGGGCGACAGTTCAAGAGACCCAGTACTTC.

A word on this clone: This same CDR3 is encoded by further DNA sequences in the sample. The chain has TRBV5-5 and TRBJ2-7; 10 nucleotides align to TRBD2. The V and J ends lost 4 bases and 2 bases, in that order; junction bases with no gene match: 6. The CDR3 sequence is 15 residues long. Germline CDR1 and CDR2: SGHKS and YYEKEE (reference sequence). CDR3 residues: CASSAGLAETYEQYF. CDR3 sequence (DNA): TGTGCCAGCAGCGCAGGACTAGCGGAAACCTACGAGCAGTACTTC.

The chain links TRBV6-2 or TRBV6-3 to TRBJ1-2; D is unclear. Germline CDR1 and CDR2: MNHEY and SVGEGT. Trimming shortened V by 4 bases and J by 0 bases, and 9 bases separated the two germline ends. The CDR3 loop spans 14 amino acids. Written as DNA, the CDR3 is TGTGCCAGCAGTTTCGGACGGACTAACTATGGCTACACCTTC. Translating gives CASSFGRTNYGYTF.

V usage is TRBV7-9 and J usage is TRBJ2-7; no definite D call. The CDR3 has 12 amino acids. V was shortened by 1 base and J by 2 bases, with 3 bases between the two germline ends. Germline V gene lookup returns CDR1 SEHNR and CDR2 FQNEAQ (reference sequence). CDR3 nucleotides: TGTGCCAGCAGCTTAGGGACCTACGAGCAGTACTTC. Its protein product is CASSLGTYEQYF.

Details on this clone: A read error may produce the germline difference seen at one junction end. The rearrangement links TRBV7-2 to TRBJ2-3, with TRBD2 identical over 7 bases. The CDR3 consists of 17 residues. Per germline, CDR1 SGHTA and CDR2 FQGNSA. The CDR3 sequence: CASSLALWSGVADTQYF. The CDR3, as DNA: TGTGCCAGCAGCCTAGCGCTCTGGAGCGGGGTCGCAGATACGCAGTATTTT.

The gene calls are TRBV25-1 and TRBJ1-4; no firm D call. The V gene lost 4 bases and the J gene lost 7 bases, with 7 bases spanning the gap. There are 12 residues in the CDR3. Germline assignment: CDR1 MGHDK and CDR2 SYGVNS. The CDR3 here is CASSAWGEKLFF. CDR3 DNA sequence: TGTGCCAGCAGTGCGTGGGGTGAAAAACTGTTTTTT.

The chain joins TRBV24-1 to TRBJ2-5, with a tentative D call TRBD2 (6 bases). With 5 bases removed from V and 5 bases from J, the gap between germline ends came to 14 bases. CDR1 and CDR2 from the germline V gene are KGHDR and SFDVKD. CDR3 size: 14 residues. In DNA form, the CDR3 reads TGTGCCACCAGTGTGACTAGTGGGGAGGAGACCCAGTACTTC. Its translation: CATSVTSGEETQYF.